The sequence of this T cell receptor beta chain was determined in a study of cytomegalovirus exposure and HLA in healthy donors. CDR3 length: 15 residues. V lost 4 bases and J 4 bases, leaving 16 bases between the germline ends. From germline, CDR1 is MNHNS and CDR2 SASEGT. Primers included in the PCR were 60 Vbeta and 13 Jbeta primers. The protocol was immunoSEQ multiplex PCR, while the TCRdb copy is restricted to in-frame clones and leaves out a portion. The repertoire holds just over 150,000 clones, with approximately 82% as singletons. V is TRBV6-1 and J is TRBJ2-5; D may be TRBD2 (6 bases). The specimen was PBMCs. The origin of this receptor is a man in his forties or fifties in good health and CMV-seropositive. The CDR3 loop is CASSGGTGVVETQYF. CDR3 nucleotide sequence: TGTGCCAGCAGTGGTGGGACGGGGGTTGTAGAGACCCAGTACTTC.